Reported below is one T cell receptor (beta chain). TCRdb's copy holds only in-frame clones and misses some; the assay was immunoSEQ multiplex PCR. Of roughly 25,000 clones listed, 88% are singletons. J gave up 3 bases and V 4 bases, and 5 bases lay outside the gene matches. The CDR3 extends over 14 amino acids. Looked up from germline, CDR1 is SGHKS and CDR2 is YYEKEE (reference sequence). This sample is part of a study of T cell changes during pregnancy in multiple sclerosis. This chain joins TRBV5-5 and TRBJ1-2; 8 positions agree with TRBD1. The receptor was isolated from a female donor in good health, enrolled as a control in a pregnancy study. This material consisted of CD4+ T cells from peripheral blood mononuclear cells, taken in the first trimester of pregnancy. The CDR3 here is CASSRRGPDYGYTF. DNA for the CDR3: TGTGCCAGCAGCCGCAGGGGGCCTGACTATGGCTACACCTTC. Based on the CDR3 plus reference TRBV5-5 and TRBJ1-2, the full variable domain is DAGVTQSPTHLIKTRGQQVTLRCSPISGHKSVSWYQQVLGQGPQFIFQYYEKEERGRGNFPDRFSARQFPNYSSELNVNALLLGDSALYLCASSRRGPDYGYTFGSGTRLTVV.